A single sample gave rise to the 27 T cell receptor beta chains below, sequenced in a study of T cell responses to AZD1222 COVID-19 vaccine. Method: immunoSEQ multiplex PCR; TCRdb's copy keeps in-frame clones and lacks some. The sample has some 190,000 clones, around nine tenths seen once; the top ten hold roughly 2%. The source was peripheral blood, collected 28 days after the second AZD1222 dose. These receptors came from an adult who received the AZD1222 COVID-19 vaccine.

The chain carries TRBV30 and TRBJ2-7; tentative D call: TRBD1 (7 bases). V was trimmed by 5 bases and J by 0 bases, leaving 14 bases between them. The CDR3 is 14 residues long. Germline CDR1 is GTSNPN and CDR2 is SVGIG (reference sequence). CDR3 region: CAWGGGGHSYEQYF. The CDR3 region has the DNA TGTGCCTGGGGAGGAGGGGGCCACTCCTACGAGCAGTACTTC.

J is TRBJ1-1 and V is TRBV6-5; 8 nucleotides match TRBD1. J lost 5 bases, V lost 6 bases, and 14 bases had no gene match. The CDR3 sequence is 16 residues long. Germline CDR1 reads MNHEY; CDR2 reads SVGAGI. DNA for the CDR3: TGTGCCAGCAGATACAGGGGGGTGGTTGGTTATACTGAAGCTTTCTTT. Translation gives CASRYRGVVGYTEAFF.

The rearrangement links TRBV6-6 to TRBJ1-2, with 10 bases lining up with TRBD1. The J segment lost 4 bases and the V segment lost 0 bases, leaving 5 bases of the junction unmatched. Germline CDR1 MNHNY, CDR2 SVGAGI (reference sequence). This CDR3 has 16 amino acids. CDR3 sequence reads: CASSYSRDRGSYGYTF. The CDR3 DNA reads as TGTGCCAGCAGTTACTCCCGGGACAGGGGAAGCTATGGCTACACCTTC.

The V and J genes are TRBV4-3 and TRBJ2-1, with TRBD2 identical over 12 bases. CDR3 length: 15 amino acids. Germline V lookup: CDR1 LGHNA, CDR2 YSLEER. Germline trimming cut 0 bases from V and 10 bases from J; bases unmatched to any gene: 4. This chain's CDR3 is CASSQDPGLAGEQFF. The CDR3 DNA reads as TGCGCCAGCAGCCAAGACCCAGGACTAGCGGGGGAGCAGTTCTTC.

This clone is a singleton in its sample. The chain employs TRBV7-2 and TRBJ2-5, with 7 positions matching TRBD1. Losses at the gene ends were 5 bases for V and 4 bases for J; bases not matched to a gene: 16. Germline V CDR1 and CDR2: SGHTA, FQGNSA. The length of the CDR3 is 17 residues. CDR3 nucleotide sequence: TGTGCCAGCAGCCAAAATCCCTTTGGACAGGCCCGAGAGACCCAGTACTTC. It encodes CASSQNPFGQARETQYF.

V gene TRBV11-3 combines with J gene TRBJ2-7; a possible D gene is TRBD2 (6 bases). The CDR3 runs 14 residues. In germline, CDR1 is SGHNT, CDR2 YENEEA. V was shortened by 1 base and J by 4 bases, with 11 bases between the two germline ends. The CDR3 here is CASSLGGGEYEQYF. CDR3 sequence (DNA): TGTGCCAGCAGCTTAGGTGGAGGGGAGTACGAGCAGTACTTC.

The chain has TRBV5-1 and TRBJ2-7; no reliable D call. Trimming cost V 0 bases and J 0 bases, with 4 bases left between them. CDR1 is SGHRS, CDR2 YFSETQ, per germline. The CDR3 totals 13 residues. The chain's CDR3 is CASSLDRSYEQYF. In nucleotides, the CDR3 is TGCGCCAGCAGCTTGGATCGCTCCTACGAGCAGTACTTC.

The chain couples TRBV5-1 to TRBJ2-7; D possibly corresponds to TRBD2 (5 bases). Deletions cut 5 bases from V and 0 bases from J, with 12 bases between. The germline V gene encodes CDR1 SGHRS and CDR2 YFSETQ. The CDR3 covers 14 residues. For the CDR3, the DNA is TGCGCCAGCAGGACTACGGACGGCTCCTACGAGCAGTACTTC. Its protein product is CASRTTDGSYEQYF.

CDR3 nucleotide sequence: TGTGCCAGCAGCGATTCCGGGACAGCCCCTTTAAGCTCCTACGAGCAGTATTTC. Protein: CASSDSGTAPLSSYEQYF. The V and J genes are TRBV21-1 and TRBJ2-7; the table's D call, TRBD1, has no DNA check behind it. TRBV21-1 counts as a pseudogene. This CDR3 spans 18 amino acids.

The rearrangement links TRBV2 to TRBJ2-7; D remains unclear. Germline lookup yields CDR1 SNHLY and CDR2 FYNNEI. V lost 4 bases to trimming and J lost 3 bases, with 13 bases between them. This CDR3 region has 14 residues. CDR3 nucleotide sequence: TGTGCCAGCAGTGGTCTAGAGCAATTCTACGAGCAGTACTTC. Amino acid sequence: CASSGLEQFYEQYF.

The chain recombines TRBV5-4 with TRBJ1-6, with D possibly being TRBD1 (5 bases). The CDR3 covers 15 residues. Germline V lookup: CDR1 SGHNT, CDR2 YYREEE (reference sequence). The V and J ends lost 4 bases and 9 bases respectively, with 17 bases between them. The CDR3 nucleotides read TGTGCCAGCAGCACGCAGGGAGGGGAGGGTTCACCCCTCCACTTT. Translating it yields CASSTQGGEGSPLHF.

The chain uses TRBV7-6 and TRBJ2-7; D is unclear. V dropped 1 base and J dropped 0 bases, with 16 bases sitting between them. This CDR3 contains 17 residues. The germline gives CDR1 SGHVS, CDR2 FNYEAQ. The CDR3 region is CASSLGSGQANSYEQYF. For the CDR3, the DNA is TGTGCCAGCAGCTTAGGATCCGGGCAGGCTAACTCCTACGAGCAGTACTTC.

J is TRBJ2-1 and V is TRBV9; 11 nucleotides align to TRBD2. V gave up 5 bases and J gave up 4 bases; unmatched junction bases: 2. Germline assignment: CDR1 SGDLS and CDR2 YYNGEE. This CDR3 comprises 14 residues. CDR3 DNA: TGTGCCAGCAGTTCTAGCGGGGGGTACAATGAGCAGTTCTTC. It encodes CASSSSGGYNEQFF.

V and J are TRBV11-2 and TRBJ2-7; D may correspond to TRBD1 or TRBD2 (6 bases each). Germline-derived CDR1 and CDR2 are SGHAT and FQNNGV. There are 15 residues in the CDR3. V lost 2 bases to trimming and J lost 7 bases, with 18 bases between them. In DNA form, the CDR3 reads TGTGCCAGCAGCTTATTTGTGGGGGCAGGAGGGGAGCAGTACTTC. Its translation is CASSLFVGAGGEQYF.

The CDR3 DNA reads TGTGCCAGCAGCCCTAATTCTGCGCTAGCGGGGGGGCGAGAGCAGTTCTTC. Its translation: CASSPNSALAGGREQFF. The chain uses TRBV7-2 and TRBJ2-1; 12 bases map to TRBD2. Germline V lookup: CDR1 SGHTA, CDR2 FQGNSA. Germline trimming cut 5 bases from V and 10 bases from J; bases unmatched to any gene: 15. The CDR3 has 17 amino acids.

The gene calls are TRBV24-1 and TRBJ2-1; D is unclear. The germline V gene has CDR1 KGHDR and CDR2 SFDVKD. The CDR3 sequence is 13 residues long. V was shortened by 2 bases and J by 6 bases, with 7 bases between the two germline ends. The CDR3 spells CATSDSWSNEQFF. As DNA, the CDR3 is TGTGCCACCAGTGATTCCTGGAGCAATGAGCAGTTCTTC.

The chain uses TRBV13 and TRBJ1-2; TRBD1 matches at 8 bases. Germline-derived CDR1 and CDR2 are PRHDT and FYEKMQ (reference sequence). The V segment lost 5 bases and the J segment 5 bases; nucleotides outside the gene matches: 10. The CDR3 runs 15 residues. The DNA for the CDR3 is TGTGCCAGCAGCCCCCCACCGGGACAGGCTTATGGCTACACCTTC. Translated, it gives CASSPPPGQAYGYTF.

The J gene is TRBJ1-2, the V gene TRBV14; D ambiguous. V was cut by 4 bases and J by 1 base, with 22 bases left in between. The germline V gene has CDR1 SGHDN and CDR2 FVKESK. The CDR3 covers 18 residues. CDR3 sequence reads: CASSRLFAEGGDNYGYTF. DNA for the CDR3: TGTGCCAGCAGCCGGTTATTTGCGGAGGGCGGGGATAACTATGGCTACACCTTC.

This chain connects TRBV7-9 to TRBJ1-4; no firm D call. This CDR3 region has 14 residues. The ends were cut back, 5 bases at V and 0 bases at J, with 7 bases in the middle. The V gene's germline CDR1 is SEHNR and CDR2 FQNEAQ (reference sequence). The CDR3 region has the DNA TGTGCCAGCAGCCTGCAGCCAACTAATGAAAAACTGTTTTTT. It translates to CASSLQPTNEKLFF.

This chain uses TRBV4-3 with TRBJ1-1, with a tentative D call TRBD1 (5 bases). V lost 0 bases and J lost 4, with 9 bases in between. The germline gives CDR1 LGHNA, CDR2 YSLEER. The length of the CDR3 is 14 residues. CDR3 loop: CASSQDRAGTEAFF. CDR3 nucleotides: TGCGCCAGCAGCCAAGACAGGGCCGGCACTGAAGCTTTCTTT.

The rearrangement joins TRBV5-5 to TRBJ2-7; no clear D. The V end was cut by 0 bases, the J end by 5 bases, with 9 bases between. Germline-derived CDR1 and CDR2 are SGHKS and YYEKEE (reference sequence). This CDR3 comprises 13 residues. In DNA, the CDR3 is TGTGCCAGCAGCTTGGATGTAAGCCACGAGCAGTACTTC. This sequence encodes CASSLDVSHEQYF.

The gene calls are TRBV28 and TRBJ2-7; the D call may be TRBD1 or TRBD2 (6 bases each). V dropped 4 bases and J dropped 6 bases, with 10 bases sitting between them. Germline CDR1 reads MDHEN; CDR2 reads SYDVKM. The CDR3 runs to 12 residues. The CDR3 sequence: CASSSGAGEQYF. The DNA of the CDR3 is TGTGCCAGCAGTTCGGGGGCGGGCGAGCAGTACTTC.

The table lists this clone with a few counts. The chain carries TRBV5-1 and TRBJ1-1, with D unclear. The CDR3 spans 16 residues. The ends were cut back, 0 bases at V and 1 base at J, with 13 bases in the middle. CDR1 is SGHRS and CDR2 is YFSETQ in the germline V gene. In DNA form, the CDR3 reads TGCGCCAGCAGCTTGGAAGGGAATGCGGGGAACACTGAAGCTTTCTTT. Translating gives CASSLEGNAGNTEAFF. The entire variable domain, with the rest obtained from reference TRBV5-1 and TRBJ1-1, is as follows: KAGVTQTPRYLIKTRGQQVTLSCSPISGHRSVSWYQQTPGQGLQFLFEYFSETQRNKGNFPGRFSGRQFSNSRSEMNVSTLELGDSALYLCASSLEGNAGNTEAFFGQGTRLTVV.

The gene calls are TRBV5-1 and TRBJ1-1, with 9 nucleotides matching TRBD1. CDR1 and CDR2 (germline): SGHRS, YFSETQ. V lost 0 bases and J lost 5; bases outside the gene matches: 5. The CDR3 is 15 amino acids. This CDR3 reads CASSLVGQGGTEAFF. The CDR3 nucleotides are TGCGCCAGCAGCTTGGTGGGACAGGGAGGGACTGAAGCTTTCTTT.

The rearrangement joins TRBV5-8 to TRBJ2-7, with D possibly TRBD2 on 5 matching bases. CDR3 length: 13 amino acids. Trimming removed 1 base from V and 4 bases from J, with 9 bases in between. Germline assignment: CDR1 SGHTS and CDR2 YDEGEE. CDR3 sequence: CASSLFRGYEQYF. The CDR3 region has the DNA TGTGCCAGCAGCTTGTTCCGGGGTTACGAGCAGTACTTC. Using reference TRBV5-8 and TRBJ2-7 for the parts outside the CDR3, the full variable domain is EAGVTQSPTHLIKTRGQQATLRCSPISGHTSVYWYQQALGLGLQFLLWYDEGEERNRGNFPPRFSGRQFPNYSSELNVNALELEDSALYLCASSLFRGYEQYFGPGTRLTVT.

A single count supports this clone. This CDR3 is CASSLKAFPGQGNYGYTF. The CDR3 bases are TGTGCCAGCAGCTTAAAAGCCTTTCCGGGACAGGGAAACTATGGCTACACCTTC. V usage is TRBV7-3 and J usage is TRBJ1-2; 9 nucleotides align to TRBD1. The CDR3 loop spans 18 amino acids. V lost 1 base, J lost 2 bases, and 11 bases stayed unmatched. Germline V CDR1 and CDR2: SGHTA, FQGTGA.

V usage is TRBV27 and J usage is TRBJ2-1, with D possibly matching TRBD1 (6 bases). Looked up from germline, CDR1 is MNHEY and CDR2 is SMNVEV (reference sequence). Trimming removed 3 bases at V and 5 bases at J, with 8 bases between. This CDR3 comprises 13 residues. Here the CDR3 reads CASSFGTNNEQFF. The DNA for the CDR3 is TGTGCCAGCAGTTTCGGGACAAACAATGAGCAGTTCTTC.